The clone carrying this T cell receptor beta chain was seen a few times. The antigen is not known. This sample is part of a study of T cell responses to AZD1222 COVID-19 vaccine. Pooled in the analysis were second doses at about 4 or about 12 weeks. Findings and caveats of the study: Unmutated regions of variants are reportedly targeted by nearly half of spike-specific TCRs. Compared with day 0, the breadth and depth of the Spike-specific TCR repertoire rose significantly after two doses of AZD1222.

Deletions cut 0 bases from V and 4 bases from J, with 9 bases between. Germline loops: CDR1 LGHNA, CDR2 YNFKEQ. The CDR3 runs to 15 residues. Measured with immunoSEQ multiplex PCR; TCRdb has only the in-frame clones, and not every one. The sample has 89,000 or so clones; roughly 84% are singletons. The material sequenced was peripheral blood, taken 28 days after the second AZD1222 dose. This TCR came from an adult who received the AZD1222 COVID-19 vaccine. The J gene is TRBJ2-2, the V gene TRBV4-2, with no clear D. The chain's CDR3 is CASSQDWRSTGELFF. The CDR3 DNA follows: TGTGCCAGCAGCCAAGATTGGCGATCCACCGGGGAGCTGTTTTTT.